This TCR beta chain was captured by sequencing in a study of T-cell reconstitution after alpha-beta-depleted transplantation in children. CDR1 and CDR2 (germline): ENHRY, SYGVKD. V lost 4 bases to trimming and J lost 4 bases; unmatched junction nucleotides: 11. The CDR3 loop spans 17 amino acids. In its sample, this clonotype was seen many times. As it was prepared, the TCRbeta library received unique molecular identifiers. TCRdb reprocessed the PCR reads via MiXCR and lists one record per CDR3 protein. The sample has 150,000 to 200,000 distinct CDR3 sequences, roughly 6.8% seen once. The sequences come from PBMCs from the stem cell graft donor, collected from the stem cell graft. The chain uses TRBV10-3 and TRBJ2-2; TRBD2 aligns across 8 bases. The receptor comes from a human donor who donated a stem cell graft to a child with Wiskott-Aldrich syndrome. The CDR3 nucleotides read TGTGCCATCAGTGTGATGAGCGGGAGATCGGGCACCGGGGAGCTGTTTTTT. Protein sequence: CAISVMSGRSGTGELFF.